The TCR beta chain described here comes from a study of T-cell memory formation after mild COVID-19. The CDR3 contains 15 residues. Between the trimmed V and J ends, which lost 0 bases and 3 bases, there was a span of 10 bases. Per germline, CDR1 SGHRS and CDR2 YFSETQ. With constant-segment primers, 5'RACE yielded cDNA libraries of TCR alpha and TCR beta that carried sample barcodes and UMIs. TCRdb re-analysed the 5' RACE reads in MiXCR, keeping a single row per CDR3 protein. The table includes approximately 490,000 distinct CDR3 sequences, roughly 22% detected once. Concerning this clonotype: Antigen: not known.

The study, taken as a whole, reports: Contracting clones localized mainly to CM and EM when CD4+ and mainly to EMRA when CD8+.

The rearrangement uses TRBV5-1 and TRBJ2-4; possibly TRBD2 for D (6 bases). The clonotype originates from an adult woman who had mild COVID-19 (a few samples of this study predate the infection). Cell type and time point are not known. The source material was PBMCs or a T cell subset sorted from them (not recorded which). In DNA form, the CDR3 reads TGCGCCAGCAGCTTGGAGGGTAGCGGCAAAAACATTCAGTACTTC. Protein: CASSLEGSGKNIQYF. Filled out from reference TRBV5-1 and TRBJ2-4, the complete variable domain reads KAGVTQTPRYLIKTRGQQVTLSCSPISGHRSVSWYQQTPGQGLQFLFEYFSETQRNKGNFPGRFSGRQFSNSRSEMNVSTLELGDSALYLCASSLEGSGKNIQYFGAGTRLSVL.